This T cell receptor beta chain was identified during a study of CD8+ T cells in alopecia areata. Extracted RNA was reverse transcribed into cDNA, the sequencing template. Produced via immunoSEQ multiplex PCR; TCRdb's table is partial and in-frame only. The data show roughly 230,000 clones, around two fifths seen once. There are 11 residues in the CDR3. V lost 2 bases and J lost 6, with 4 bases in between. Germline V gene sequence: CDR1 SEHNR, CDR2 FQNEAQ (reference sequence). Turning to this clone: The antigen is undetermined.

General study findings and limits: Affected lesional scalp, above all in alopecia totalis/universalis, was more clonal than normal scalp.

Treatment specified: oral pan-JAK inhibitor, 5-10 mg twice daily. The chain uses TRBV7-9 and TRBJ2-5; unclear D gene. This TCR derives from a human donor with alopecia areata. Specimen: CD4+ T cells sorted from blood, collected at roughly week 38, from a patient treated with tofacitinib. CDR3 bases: TGTGCCAGCAGCTTACAAAAGACCCAGTACTTC. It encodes CASSLQKTQYF. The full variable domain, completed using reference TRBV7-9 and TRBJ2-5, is DTGVSQNPRHKITKRGQNVTFRCDPISEHNRLYWYRQTLGQGPEFLTYFQNEAQLEKSRLLSDRFSAERPKGSFSTLEIQRTEQGDSAMYLCASSLQKTQYFGPGTRLLVL.